The present T cell receptor (beta chain) was sequenced within a study of CD8 T cells in Susac syndrome. Isolation of CD8+ and CD4+ T cells was performed negatively, whereas enrichment of TEMRA cells was done by FACS. With random hexamers, 0.5 to 1 ug RNA was reverse transcribed. TCR beta CDR3 was amplified by immunoSEQ multiplex PCR. This amplification extended across 54 Vbeta and 13 Jbeta segments. MiXCR was run by TCRdb on the immunoSEQ multiplex PCR reads, yielding one entry per CDR3 protein. Counted here are around 200,000 distinct CDR3 sequences, 95% occurring once; the ten biggest clones make up around 0.1%. This clonotype was observed once. Trimming stripped 2 bases from V and 11 bases from J, with 18 bases between. Germline lookup yields CDR1 GTSNPN and CDR2 SVGIG (reference sequence). The CDR3 length is 13 residues.

Sequenced material: CD4+ T cells from PBMCs. The sequence derives from a human donor in good health. The chain links TRBV30 to TRBJ1-1, with a possible D match to TRBD1 (5 bases). In DNA, the CDR3 is TGTGCCTGGAGTAGGCCAGGGTTAACTCGGGCTTTCTTT. This translates into CAWSRPGLTRAFF.